Shown below are 8 T cell receptor beta chains from a single sample sequenced in a study of shared clonotypes between healthy human individuals. Sequenced by immunoSEQ multiplex PCR; TCRdb stores in-frame clones only, minus some. The sample carries about 2.4 million clones, over 85% recorded once. Material for sequencing was naive CD4+ T cells sorted from blood. Subset meaning: CD45RA+ positively selected. Receptors originate from a young man in good health.

J is TRBJ1-2 and V is TRBV18; D unresolved. The CDR3 has 14 residues. Germline lookup yields CDR1 KGHSH and CDR2 LQKENI. The V gene lost 0 bases and the J gene lost 5 bases, with 10 bases spanning the gap. The CDR3 loop is CASSPPGGGYGYTF. Written as DNA, the CDR3 is TGTGCCAGCTCACCACCCGGCGGAGGGTATGGCTACACCTTC.

Concerning this clone: The same CDR3 also results from other DNA sequences found in this sample. The J gene is TRBJ1-6, the V gene TRBV6-6; D gene uncertain. Germline-derived CDR1 and CDR2 are MNHNY and SVGAGI (reference sequence). V shed 0 bases and J shed 10 bases, with 4 bases lying between them. The CDR3 sequence is 12 residues long. CDR3 sequence (DNA): TGTGCCAGCAGTTACTCGAACTCACCCCTCCACTTT. Its protein product is CASSYSNSPLHF.

Turning to this clone: The identical CDR3 is also encoded by other nucleotide sequences in the sample. The chain carries TRBV30 and TRBJ1-3, with D possibly being TRBD1 (5 bases). Trimming left V 2 bases short and J 0 bases short, with 8 bases between. Per the germline V gene, CDR1 is GTSNPN and CDR2 is SVGIG (reference sequence). This CDR3 is 14 amino acids long. CDR3 DNA sequence: TGTGCCTGGAGTACAGGCAACTCTGGAAACACCATATATTTT. It encodes CAWSTGNSGNTIYF.

This clone was seen more than once but under ten times. The J gene is TRBJ1-1, the V gene TRBV10-1; 8 nucleotides agree with TRBD1. V lost 8 bases, J lost 1 base, and 3 bases stayed unmatched. The CDR3 has 13 amino acids. CDR1 is WNHNN and CDR2 is SYGVQD in the germline V gene (reference sequence). In nucleotides, the CDR3 is TGCGCCAGCGGACAGGGCCGGAACACTGAAGCTTTCTTT. Its translation is CASGQGRNTEAFF.

Notes on this clone: The same CDR3 arises from other DNA sequences in this sample as well. This sequence joins TRBV6-6 and TRBJ2-5; the D call may be TRBD1 or TRBD2 (5 bases each). The CDR3 covers 12 residues. Germline V gene sequence: CDR1 MNHNY, CDR2 SVGAGI (reference sequence). Deletions cut 8 bases from V and 4 bases from J, with 11 bases between. The CDR3 sequence: CASSYGGETQYF. The CDR3 DNA follows: TGTGCCAGCTCCTATGGGGGAGAGACCCAGTACTTC.

V gene TRBV5-1 combines with J gene TRBJ2-7; weak D call: TRBD2 (5 bases). Trimming left V 0 bases short and J 3 bases short, with 10 bases between. Germline loops: CDR1 SGHRS, CDR2 YFSETQ. The CDR3 length is 14 residues. The CDR3 sequence is CASSLEPSFYEQYF. Written as DNA, the CDR3 is TGCGCCAGCAGCTTGGAGCCTAGCTTCTACGAGCAGTACTTC.

This chain uses TRBV27 with TRBJ1-1; D remains unclear. V lost 3 bases, J lost 1 base, and 9 bases lay in between. CDR1 and CDR2 from the germline V gene are MNHEY and SMNVEV (reference sequence). This CDR3 comprises 14 residues. The DNA for the CDR3 is TGTGCCAGCAGTTTCATAAGGAAGAACACTGAAGCTTTCTTT. Translated: CASSFIRKNTEAFF.

This sequence joins TRBV13 and TRBJ1-6, with no clear D. Germline loops: CDR1 PRHDT, CDR2 FYEKMQ (reference sequence). With 5 bases removed from V and 0 bases from J, the gap between germline ends came to 17 bases. The CDR3 length is 18 residues. CDR3 DNA sequence: TGTGCCAGCAGCCATGCCGGTTCCCAAAGCTCCTATAATTCACCCCTCCACTTT. It specifies CASSHAGSQSSYNSPLHF.